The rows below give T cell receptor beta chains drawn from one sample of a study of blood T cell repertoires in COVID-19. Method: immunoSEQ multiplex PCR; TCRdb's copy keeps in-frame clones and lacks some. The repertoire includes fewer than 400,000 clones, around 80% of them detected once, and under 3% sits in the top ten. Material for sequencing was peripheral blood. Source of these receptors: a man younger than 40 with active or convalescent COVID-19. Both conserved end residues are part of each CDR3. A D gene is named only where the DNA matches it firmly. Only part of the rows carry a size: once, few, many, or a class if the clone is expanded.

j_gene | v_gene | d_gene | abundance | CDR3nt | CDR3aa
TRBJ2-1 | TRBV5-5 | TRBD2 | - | TGTGCCAGCAGCTTGGACCCACTAGCGGGAGGAAGAGGTGAGCAGTTCTTC | CASSLDPLAGGRGEQFF
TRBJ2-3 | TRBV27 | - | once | TGTGCCAGCAGTAACGGGCCAAGGGGGAATACGCAGTATTTT | CASSNGPRGNTQYF
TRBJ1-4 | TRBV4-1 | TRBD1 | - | TGCGCCAGCAGCGCCCCCGGGACAGGGGCGATTGTCGGTAATGAAAAACTGTTTTTT | CASSAPGTGAIVGNEKLFF
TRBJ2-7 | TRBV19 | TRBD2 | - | TGTGCCAGTAGAGTCGCGGGAGGTTCCGAGCAGTACTTC | CASRVAGGSEQYF
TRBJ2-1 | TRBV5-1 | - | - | TGCGCCAGCAGCCCCATCGGGCAGGGCAATGAGCAGTTCTTC | CASSPIGQGNEQFF
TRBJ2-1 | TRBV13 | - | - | TGTGCCAGCAGCTGGAGGGATGAGCAGTTCTTC | CASSWRDEQFF
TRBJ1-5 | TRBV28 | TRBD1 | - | TGTGCCAGCAGTTTCCCCGACAGGGTACAGCCCCAGCATTTT | CASSFPDRVQPQHF
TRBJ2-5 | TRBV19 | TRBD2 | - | TGTGCCAGTACTAGCGGGGGCCCAGGGGAGACCCAGTACTTC | CASTSGGPGETQYF
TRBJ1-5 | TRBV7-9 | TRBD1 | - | TGTGCCAGCAGCCCTGGACAGGGCTGGGGCAATCAGCCCCAGCATTTT | CASSPGQGWGNQPQHF
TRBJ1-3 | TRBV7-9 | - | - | TGTGCCAGCGGATCGATACAGGGCTCTGGAAACACCATATATTTT | CASGSIQGSGNTIYF
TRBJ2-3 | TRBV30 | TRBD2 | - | TGTGCCTTAAAGCGGGAGGCCATAATCACAGATACGCAGTATTTT | CALKREAIITDTQYF
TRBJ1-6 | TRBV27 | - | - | TGTGCCAGCAGTTTACGGGCAGGGGCAAGATCACCCCTCCACTTT | CASSLRAGARSPLHF
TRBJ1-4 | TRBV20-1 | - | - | TGCAGTGCCCGGGATGAAAAACTGTTTTTT | CSARDEKLFF
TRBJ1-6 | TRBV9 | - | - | TGTGCCAGCAGCTCAAGGGGGAATTCACCCCTCCACTTT | CASSSRGNSPLHF
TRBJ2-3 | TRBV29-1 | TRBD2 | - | TGCAGCGTTGACCCACCACCGGGGGGAAGCACAGATACGCAGTATTTT | CSVDPPPGGSTDTQYF
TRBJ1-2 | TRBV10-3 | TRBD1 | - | TGTGCCATCACCCGGGACAGAGCTAACTATGGCTACACCTTC | CAITRDRANYGYTF
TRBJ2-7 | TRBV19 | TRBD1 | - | TGTGCCACCGCCCCGGGACAGAACTCCTACGAGCAGTACTTC | CATAPGQNSYEQYF
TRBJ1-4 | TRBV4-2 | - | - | TGTGCCAGCAGCCAAGAAGGGGGGGCGAGGAGGGAAAAACTGTTTTTT | CASSQEGGARREKLFF
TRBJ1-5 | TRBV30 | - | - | TGTGCCTGGAGTGTCGGGGACAATCAGCCCCAGCATTTT | CAWSVGDNQPQHF
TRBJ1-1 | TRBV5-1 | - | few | TGCGCCAGCAGCCAAGAGGGGGGGATGAACACTGAAGCTTTCTTT | CASSQEGGMNTEAFF
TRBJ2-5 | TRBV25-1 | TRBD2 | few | TGTGCCAGCGGACTAGCGGGAGTCCCGCAAGAGACCCAGTACTTC | CASGLAGVPQETQYF
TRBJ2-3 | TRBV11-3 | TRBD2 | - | TGTGCCAGCAGCTTAGGCGAGGGAGGACTAGGGTCAGATACGCAGTATTTT | CASSLGEGGLGSDTQYF
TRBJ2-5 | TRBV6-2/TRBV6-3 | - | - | TGTGCCAGCAGTTTTCAGGAGACCCAGTACTTC | CASSFQETQYF
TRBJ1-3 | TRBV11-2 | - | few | TGTGCCAGCAGCTTAGACAGGGGAAACACCATATATTTT | CASSLDRGNTIYF
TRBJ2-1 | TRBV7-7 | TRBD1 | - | TGTGCCAGCAGCCGGACAGGGGGAGACAATGAGCAGTTCTTC | CASSRTGGDNEQFF
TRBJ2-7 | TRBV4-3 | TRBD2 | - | TGCGCCAGCAGCCTCGGGACTAGCGGGAGGAACGAGCAGTACTTC | CASSLGTSGRNEQYF
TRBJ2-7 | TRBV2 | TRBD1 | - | TGTGCCAGTCCGAAGACAGGGGGAGGGGGAGAGCAGTACTTC | CASPKTGGGGEQYF
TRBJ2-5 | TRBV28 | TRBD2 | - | TGTGCCAGCAGTTCGCTAGCGGGGATACAAGAGACCCAGTACTTC | CASSSLAGIQETQYF
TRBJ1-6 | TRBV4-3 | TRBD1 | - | TGCGCCAGCAGCCATCCTCACCCTGGACAGGGTACGCCCCTCCACTTT | CASSHPHPGQGTPLHF
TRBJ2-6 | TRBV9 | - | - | TGTGCCAGCAGCGTCCTCTCTGGGGCCAACGTCCTGACTTTC | CASSVLSGANVLTF
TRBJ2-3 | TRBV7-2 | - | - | TGTGCCAGCAGCTTAGCGCGGATTAGAGATACGCAGTATTTT | CASSLARIRDTQYF
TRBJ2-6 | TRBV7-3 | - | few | TGTGCCAGCAGCTTCTCAGGCTCTGGGGCCAACGTCCTGACTTTC | CASSFSGSGANVLTF
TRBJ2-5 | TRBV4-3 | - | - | TGCGCCAGCAGCCAAGCCATCACCCACGGGTTAAGCATTGGGGAGACCCGGTACTTC | CASSQAITHGLSIGETRYF
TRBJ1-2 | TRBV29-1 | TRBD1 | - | TGCAGCGTCCGAAGGGGGCTAGCTAACTATGGCTACACCTTC | CSVRRGLANYGYTF
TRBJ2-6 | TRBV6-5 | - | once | TGTGCCAGCAGTTACTCGAGAGGGACTGGGGCCAACGTCCTGACTTTC | CASSYSRGTGANVLTF
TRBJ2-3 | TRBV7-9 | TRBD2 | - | TGTGCCAGCAGCTTGACTAGCTCCCCAGATACGCAGTATTTT | CASSLTSSPDTQYF
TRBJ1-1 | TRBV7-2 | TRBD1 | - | TGTGCCAGCAGCTACAGGGGGCGTAGGACTGAAGCTTTCTTT | CASSYRGRRTEAFF
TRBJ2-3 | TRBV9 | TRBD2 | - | TGTGCCAGCAGCGTAGCGGGGGGGCCGGGCACAGATACGCAGTATTTT | CASSVAGGPGTDTQYF
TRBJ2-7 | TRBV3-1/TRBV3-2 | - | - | TGTGCCAGCAGCCAAGGGAGTGGTAGGTTCTACGAGCAGTACTTC | CASSQGSGRFYEQYF
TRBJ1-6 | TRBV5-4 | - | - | TGTGCCAGCAGCTTGACAGTAGATTCACCCCTCCACTTT | CASSLTVDSPLHF
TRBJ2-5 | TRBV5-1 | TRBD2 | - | TGCGCCAGCAGCTTCAGACCTGGAGGACTAGCGATCGAGACCCAGTACTTC | CASSFRPGGLAIETQYF
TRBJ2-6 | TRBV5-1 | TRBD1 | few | TGCGCCAGCAGCCCTGGGACAGCCGGGGCCAACGTCCTGACTTTC | CASSPGTAGANVLTF
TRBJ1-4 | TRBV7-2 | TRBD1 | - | TGTGCCAGCAGCTCGGGACAGGGGGCGAGGGAAAAACTGTTTTTT | CASSSGQGAREKLFF
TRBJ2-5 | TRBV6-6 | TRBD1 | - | TGTGCCAGCAATACCGACAGGGGTGAGACCCAGTACTTC | CASNTDRGETQYF
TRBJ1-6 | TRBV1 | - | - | TGCACCAGCAGCCAAGATACGGGACAGGGGACTAGGGGGTATAATTCACCCCTCCACTTT | CTSSQDTGQGTRGYNSPLHF
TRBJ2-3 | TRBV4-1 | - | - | TGCGCCAGTCAAGAAGGGCAGGGAGGAGATACGCAGTATTTT | CASQEGQGGDTQYF